Each of the 15 T cell receptor beta chains below was sequenced from the same sample in a study of T cell responses to AZD1222 COVID-19 vaccine. Generated by immunoSEQ multiplex PCR, the TCRdb table keeps only in-frame clones and is missing some. The sample has 95,000 to 150,000 clones, 88% seen once. The source was peripheral blood, collected on day 0 of AZD1222 vaccination. The receptors derive from an adult in good health.

The CDR3 DNA reads as TGTGCCAGCAGCTGGGGCCGGGGTTCTGAGCAGTTCTTC. Its protein product is CASSWGRGSEQFF. V usage is TRBV7-3 and J usage is TRBJ2-1, with D tentatively TRBD1 or TRBD2 (5 bases each). The V gene's germline CDR1 is SGHTA and CDR2 FQGTGA. The CDR3 is 13 amino acids. V lost 4 bases, J lost 9 bases, and 13 bases lay in between.

The V gene is TRBV14, the J gene TRBJ1-1; possibly TRBD1 for D (6 bases). The CDR3 consists of 12 residues. Per the germline V gene, CDR1 is SGHDN and CDR2 is FVKESK. Trimming took 4 bases from V and 5 from J, leaving 8 bases between them. This CDR3 reads CASSLRGTEAFF. The CDR3 bases are TGTGCCAGCAGCCTTAGGGGGACTGAAGCTTTCTTT.

The V and J genes are TRBV15 and TRBJ2-1, with 7 bases aligning to TRBD2. Germline V gene data show CDR1 as LNHNV and CDR2 as YYDKDF (reference sequence). V was clipped by 5 bases and J by 0 bases; unmatched bases: 4. CDR3 length: 15 residues. In DNA form, the CDR3 reads TGTGCCACCAGCCTGCGGGGGAGCTCCTACAATGAGCAGTTCTTC. Protein sequence: CATSLRGSSYNEQFF.

V gene TRBV15 combines with J gene TRBJ1-5, with 8 bases matching TRBD1. CDR3 length: 18 amino acids. Germline CDR1 LNHNV, CDR2 YYDKDF (reference sequence). The V gene end was trimmed by 0 bases and the J gene end by 7 bases; junction bases not matched to a gene: 14. The CDR3 reads CATSREDQGAPGYQPQHF. CDR3 in DNA: TGTGCCACCAGCAGAGAAGATCAGGGGGCGCCGGGTTACCAGCCCCAGCATTTT.

Only one count was recorded for this clone. J is TRBJ2-1 and V is TRBV19; 14 positions agree with TRBD2. Germline V gene sequence: CDR1 LNHDA, CDR2 SQIVND (reference sequence). The CDR3 has 14 amino acids. Losses at the gene ends were 8 bases for V and 8 bases for J; bases not matched to a gene: 5. The CDR3 loop is CASRLAGGLDEQFF. DNA for the CDR3: TGTGCCAGTCGACTAGCGGGAGGGTTAGATGAGCAGTTCTTC.

The V gene is TRBV6-5, the J gene TRBJ2-7; the D gene could be TRBD1 or TRBD2 (6 bases each). This CDR3 is 15 amino acids long. Germline CDR1 reads MNHEY; CDR2 reads SVGAGI. V was pared by 6 bases and J by 3 bases, with 18 bases between. The CDR3 protein is CASSPKTGGSYEQYF. CDR3 in DNA: TGTGCCAGCAGCCCAAAGACAGGAGGGAGCTACGAGCAGTACTTC.

The chain joins TRBV2 to TRBJ1-1; D gene ambiguous. Germline CDR1 SNHLY, CDR2 FYNNEI. The CDR3 length is 15 residues. Trimming pared 3 bases from V and 0 bases from J, leaving 11 bases between. CDR3 DNA: TGTGCCAGCAGTGATCAGCGATCAGTGAACACTGAAGCTTTCTTT. This gives the protein CASSDQRSVNTEAFF.

The chain joins TRBV28 to TRBJ2-4; 10 bases are a match to TRBD2. Looked up from germline, CDR1 is MDHEN and CDR2 is SYDVKM. With V trimmed by 1 base and J by 16 bases, 7 bases remained unmatched. The CDR3 consists of 13 residues. CDR3 coding DNA: TGTGCCAGCAGTTTATACGCTAGCGGGGGACGATACTTC. Translated: CASSLYASGGRYF.

The chain is built from TRBV12-2 and TRBJ2-7. TRBV12-2 corresponds to a pseudogene. This CDR3 spans 18 amino acids. The CDR3: CASRLSPSRSKGSYEQYF. The CDR3 bases are TGTGCAAGTCGCTTATCGCCCTCTCGCTCAAAGGGCTCCTACGAGCAGTACTTC.

The J gene is TRBJ1-5, the V gene TRBV3-1 (or the pseudogene TRBV3-2); D call uncertain. This CDR3 spans 15 amino acids. Deletions cut 0 bases from V and 5 bases from J, with 11 bases between. The germline CDR1 and CDR2 sequences are LGHDT and YNNKEL (reference sequence). The CDR3 sequence: CASSQDRAGYQPQHF. DNA of the CDR3: TGTGCCAGCAGCCAAGATCGAGCGGGGTATCAGCCCCAGCATTTT.

The genes are TRBV11-2 and TRBJ2-1; the D gene is possibly TRBD2 (6 bases). The CDR3 length is 14 residues. Germline V gene sequence: CDR1 SGHAT, CDR2 FQNNGV. The V gene lost 0 bases and the J gene lost 9 bases, with 12 bases spanning the gap. CDR3 DNA: TGTGCCAGCAGCTTAGATCCGGGGACTTCTGAGCAGTTCTTC. Amino acids: CASSLDPGTSEQFF.

This clone was counted a single time. V gene TRBV28 combines with J gene TRBJ1-1; D might be TRBD1 (5 bases). V gave up 0 bases and J gave up 6 bases, with 11 bases separating them. This CDR3 is built from 14 residues. Germline V lookup: CDR1 MDHEN, CDR2 SYDVKM. The CDR3 DNA reads TGTGCCAGCAGTTTATGGGCAGGGTCCGCTGAAGCTTTCTTT. This encodes CASSLWAGSAEAFF.

In DNA, the CDR3 is TGCGCCAGCAGCTTGGTGGGGGAGGGAAAACTGTTTTTT. This codes for CASSLVGEGKLFF. V is TRBV5-1 and J is TRBJ1-4; tentatively, D is TRBD1 (5 bases). This CDR3 has 13 amino acids. V lost 0 bases, J lost 10 bases, and 10 bases lay in between. CDR1 and CDR2 from the germline V gene are SGHRS and YFSETQ.

V usage is TRBV24-1 and J usage is TRBJ2-7; no firm D call. The CDR3 extends over 16 amino acids. The germline V gene has CDR1 KGHDR and CDR2 SFDVKD. Between the trimmed V and J ends, which lost 4 bases and 0 bases, there was a span of 15 bases. The CDR3 reads CATSDPLKQGSYEQYF. CDR3 DNA: TGTGCCACCAGTGACCCTCTCAAACAAGGCTCCTACGAGCAGTACTTC.

The J gene is TRBJ1-1, the V gene TRBV7-3, with 8 positions matching TRBD1. Per germline, CDR1 SGHTA and CDR2 FQGTGA. CDR3 size: 13 residues. Trimming cost V 3 bases and J 11 bases; bases outside gene matches: 8. The CDR3 DNA is TGTGCCAGCAGCTTCGAGGCAGGGGGCTCCGCTTTCTTT. It encodes CASSFEAGGSAFF.